This TCR beta chain is drawn from a study of prognosis after radiotherapy for stage I lung cancer. Trimming left V 6 bases short and J 3 bases short, with 12 bases between. The CDR3 spans 14 residues. In germline, CDR1 is MNHEY, CDR2 SVGEGT. Template was genomic DNA; TCR beta CDR3 amplified in two multiplex PCR rounds. For every TRBV and TRBJ gene, a specific primer was used in first-round PCR. TCRdb itself ran the multiplex PCR reads through MiXCR, one entry per CDR3 protein. The table shows around 20,000 distinct CDR3 sequences, with approximately 50% occurring only once. This rearrangement joins TRBV6-2 or TRBV6-3 to TRBJ2-1; D is unresolved. The sample here was PBMCs, taken before or after stereotactic body radiation therapy (not recorded which). This receptor was identified in a donor aged 50 or older with non-small cell lung cancer. The CDR3 coding sequence is TGTGCCAGCAGCACCAGGCTACTCTACAATGAGCAGTTCTTC. Its protein is CASSTRLLYNEQFF.